These 26 T cell receptor beta chains originate from one sample sequenced in a study of blood T cell repertoires in COVID-19. Sequenced by immunoSEQ multiplex PCR; TCRdb stores in-frame clones only, minus some. The sample lists 20,000 to 25,000 clones; around three quarters were seen once. The sequencing input was peripheral blood. The receptors were sampled from a man in his fifties or sixties with active COVID-19.

The chain combines TRBV5-1 with TRBJ2-2; 7 nucleotides agree with TRBD2. The germline CDR1 and CDR2 sequences are SGHRS and YFSETQ. CDR3 length: 16 residues. Trimming took 0 bases from V and 2 from J; bases not matched to a gene: 4. The CDR3 bases are TGCGCCAGCAGCTTGGAGAGCGGGGTAAACACCGGGGAGCTGTTTTTT. It codes for CASSLESGVNTGELFF.

V usage is TRBV4-2 and J usage is TRBJ1-2; TRBD1 is a possible D gene (5 bases). In germline, CDR1 is LGHNA, CDR2 YNFKEQ. The CDR3 is 14 amino acids. The V end was cut by 1 base, the J end by 7 bases, with 13 bases between. The CDR3 DNA follows: TGTGCCAGCAGCCAAGCCAAGGGCGGGGCTGGCTACACCTTC. Protein sequence: CASSQAKGGAGYTF.

This chain connects TRBV2 to TRBJ2-1; 14 bases align to TRBD2. This CDR3 has 15 residues. The junction had 2 bases not matched to a gene; V was cut back by 4 bases and J by 6 bases. Germline V gene sequence: CDR1 SNHLY, CDR2 FYNNEI. The CDR3 region is CASSGTSGRFNEQFF. The DNA of the CDR3 is TGTGCCAGCAGTGGGACTAGCGGGAGGTTCAATGAGCAGTTCTTC. The variable domain in full, with the rest retrieved from reference TRBV2 and TRBJ2-1, is EPEVTQTPSHQVTQMGQEVILRCVPISNHLYFYWYRQILGQKVEFLVSFYNNEISEKSEIFDDQFSVERPDGSNFTLKIRSTKLEDSAMYFCASSGTSGRFNEQFFGPGTRLTVL.

This clone is a singleton in its sample. The chain uses TRBV6-4 and TRBJ2-5; no firm D call. Trimming shortened V by 9 bases and J by 7 bases, and 6 bases separated the two germline ends. The CDR3 extends over 9 amino acids. Germline V gene lookup returns CDR1 MRHNA and CDR2 SNTAGT. This CDR3 is CARRGTQYF. For the CDR3, the DNA is TGTGCCAGAAGAGGGACCCAGTACTTC.

This chain links TRBV7-2 with TRBJ2-3, with D unclear. Trimming took 1 base from V and 1 from J, leaving 9 bases between them. In germline, CDR1 is SGHTA, CDR2 FQGNSA. The CDR3 is made up of 15 amino acids. CDR3 DNA sequence: TGTGCCAGCAGCTTAGTGGCCACGCGCACAGATACGCAGTATTTT. Protein sequence: CASSLVATRTDTQYF.

The genes are TRBV28 and TRBJ1-2; D remains ambiguous. This CDR3 is 12 amino acids long. Trimming removed 2 bases from V and 8 bases from J, with 9 bases in between. The germline CDR1 and CDR2 sequences are MDHEN and SYDVKM. This CDR3 reads CASSLPSVGYTF. CDR3 coding DNA: TGTGCCAGCAGTTTACCCTCCGTAGGCTACACCTTC.

In its sample, this clone was seen once. The V and J genes are TRBV21-1 and TRBJ2-2; the table's D gene call, TRBD1, was not cross checked with the DNA. TRBV21-1 is a known pseudogene. The CDR3 length is 15 residues. DNA for the CDR3: TGTGCCAGCAGCAGGGAGACAGGGGCGGCCGGGGAGCTGTTTTTT. It yields the protein CASSRETGAAGELFF.

In regard to this clone: The junction and the germline gene differ at one end; a read error may be behind it. CDR3: CAISESTRTKVF. In DNA form, the CDR3 reads TGTGCCATCAGTGAGTCGACGCGGACTAAGGTCTTC. The rearrangement joins TRBV10-3 to TRBJ2-1; possible D gene TRBD2, 6 bases. Germline loops: CDR1 ENHRY, CDR2 SYGVKD. This CDR3 contains 12 residues.

This chain joins TRBV21-1 and TRBJ1-2. TRBV21-1 is a pseudogene segment. The CDR3 loop spans 18 amino acids. The CDR3 loop reads CASSKNSGKHKRNYGYTF. As DNA, the CDR3 is TGTGCCAGCAGCAAAAATTCCGGGAAACACAAAAGAAACTATGGCTACACCTTC.

J is TRBJ2-5 and V is TRBV18, with D possibly TRBD1 on 5 matching bases. Germline lookup yields CDR1 KGHSH and CDR2 LQKENI. The CDR3 is 14 residues long. Trimming left V 0 bases short and J 4 bases short, with 9 bases between. CDR3 sequence reads: CASSPPGGAETQYF. In nucleotides, the CDR3 is TGTGCCAGCTCACCACCGGGTGGGGCAGAGACCCAGTACTTC.

A few counts support this clone. The V gene is TRBV4-3, the J gene TRBJ2-1; 11 nucleotides match TRBD2. Unmatched junction bases numbered 5, after V lost 2 bases and J lost 2 bases. The germline CDR1 and CDR2 sequences are LGHNA and YSLEER. This CDR3 is built from 17 residues. CDR3 coding DNA: TGCGCCAGCAGCCAAAGTCTAGCGGGAGGTCCCTACAATGAGCAGTTCTTC. Amino acid sequence: CASSQSLAGGPYNEQFF.

The V call is TRBV12-3 or TRBV12-4, the J call TRBJ1-2; 7 positions agree with TRBD1. The CDR3 consists of 13 residues. Trimming took 5 bases from V and 8 from J; bases not matched to a gene: 8. The CDR3 DNA reads as TGTGCCAGCAGTCCCACAGGGGCTCGCGGCTACACCTTC. Its protein product is CASSPTGARGYTF.

This chain joins TRBV28 and TRBJ2-3; the D gene is possibly TRBD1 (7 bases). Germline CDR1 and CDR2: MDHEN and SYDVKM. The CDR3 runs 20 residues. V was cut by 5 bases and J by 2 bases, with 29 bases left in between. The CDR3 DNA sequence: TGTGCCAGCAGTGGGGCAGGGGGGAATAGAGCTGGACACTACACAGATACGCAGTATTTT. As protein: CASSGAGGNRAGHYTDTQYF.

This chain joins TRBV10-3 and TRBJ2-3; D gene uncertain. V was pared by 4 bases and J by 2 bases, with 13 bases between. The CDR3 totals 15 residues. CDR1 is ENHRY, CDR2 SYGVKD, per germline. CDR3 nucleotides: TGTGCCATCAGTGCACGAACCGCGTCCACAGATACGCAGTATTTT. Translation gives CAISARTASTDTQYF.

The gene calls are TRBV27 and TRBJ2-1, with D unclear. V lost 8 bases and J 5 bases, leaving 10 bases between the germline ends. The CDR3 covers 12 residues. Germline CDR1 is MNHEY and CDR2 is SMNVEV (reference sequence). The CDR3, as DNA: TGTGCCAGCTTCGAAGCAAACAATGAGCAGTTCTTC. Its protein product is CASFEANNEQFF.

The rearrangement joins TRBV7-9 to TRBJ2-2; no clear D. Germline V gene lookup returns CDR1 SEHNR and CDR2 FQNEAQ (reference sequence). V lost 5 bases and J lost 5, with 21 bases in between. This CDR3 is 17 amino acids long. The CDR3 region is CASSPLAPGGLTGELFF. The DNA for the CDR3 is TGTGCCAGCAGCCCCTTGGCCCCGGGTGGATTGACCGGGGAGCTGTTTTTT.

The chain couples TRBV7-9 to TRBJ2-4; D call uncertain. Germline values: CDR1 SEHNR, CDR2 FQNEAQ (reference sequence). Trimming took off 2 bases at V and 11 bases at J, with 13 bases between the two ends. CDR3 length equals 13 residues. In nucleotides, the CDR3 is TGTGCCAGCAGCTTAAACTCCGCCAACGTTCAGTACTTC. It translates to CASSLNSANVQYF.

This rearrangement joins TRBV4-3 to TRBJ2-4; D gene uncertain. The V end was cut by 0 bases, the J end by 2 bases, with 8 bases between. Germline V gene data show CDR1 as LGHNA and CDR2 as YSLEER. The CDR3 spans 15 residues. CDR3 amino acids: CASSQDHQSKNIQYF. DNA of the CDR3: TGCGCCAGCAGCCAAGATCATCAGTCCAAAAACATTCAGTACTTC.

This clone was detected a few times. The chain is built from TRBV3-1 (or the pseudogene TRBV3-2) and TRBJ1-1, with D perhaps matching TRBD1 (5 bases). The CDR3 extends over 14 amino acids. Germline CDR1 LGHDT, CDR2 YNNKEL (reference sequence). V lost 2 bases and J lost 1, with 8 bases in between. The CDR3 protein is CASSQSDRNTEAFF. In nucleotides, the CDR3 is TGTGCCAGCAGCCAATCCGACAGGAACACTGAAGCTTTCTTT.

The chain joins TRBV7-2 to TRBJ2-1; TRBD1 matches at 9 bases. The CDR3 sequence is 14 residues long. Germline V gives CDR1 SGHTA, CDR2 FQGNSA. V dropped 3 bases and J dropped 4; count of bases not matched to a gene: 1. In DNA form, the CDR3 reads TGTGCCAGCAGCTTGACAGGGGGATACAATGAGCAGTTCTTC. Translated: CASSLTGGYNEQFF.

The chain combines TRBV29-1 with TRBJ1-4, with TRBD1 matching 7 bases. After removal of 3 bases from V and 6 bases from J, the junction contained 10 bases not matched to a gene. The V gene's germline CDR1 is SQVTM and CDR2 ANQGSEA. There are 15 residues in the CDR3. The CDR3 coding sequence is TGCAGCGTTGACCTAACAGGGGATCTGGATGAAAAACTGTTTTTT. This translates into CSVDLTGDLDEKLFF.

J is TRBJ2-7 and V is TRBV7-6; the D gene is possibly TRBD2 (6 bases). V shed 5 bases and J shed 2 bases, with 16 bases lying between them. Germline CDR1 is SGHVS and CDR2 is FNYEAQ. This CDR3 spans 15 amino acids. The CDR3 loop is CASSPTAGSPYEQYF. DNA of the CDR3: TGTGCCAGCAGCCCTACCGCGGGGTCCCCCTACGAGCAGTACTTC.

The genes are TRBV3-1 (or the pseudogene TRBV3-2) and TRBJ2-2, with D unclear. The CDR3 loop spans 13 amino acids. Germline lookup yields CDR1 LGHDT and CDR2 YNNKEL (reference sequence). V lost 0 bases to trimming and J lost 7 bases, with 6 bases between them. The CDR3 nucleotides are TGTGCCAGCAGCCAAGACAGGTTCGGGGAGCTGTTTTTT. This translates into CASSQDRFGELFF.

The CDR3 is CASSVRNTEAFF. DNA for the CDR3: TGTGCCAGTAGTGTCCGGAACACTGAAGCTTTCTTT. The rearrangement links TRBV19 to TRBJ1-1; D unresolved. Germline loops: CDR1 LNHDA, CDR2 SQIVND (reference sequence). The CDR3 extends over 12 amino acids. V lost 5 bases and J 1 base, leaving 5 bases between the germline ends.

This clone was seen once. This rearrangement joins TRBV7-2 to TRBJ2-1; TRBD2 matches 11 bases. The CDR3 is 18 residues long. Trimming removed 5 bases from V and 4 bases from J; junction bases left unmatched: 13. CDR1 and CDR2 (germline): SGHTA, FQGNSA. For the CDR3, the DNA is TGTGCCAGCAGCCGCCCGCAAGGGGGGACTAGCGGATACAATGAGCAGTTCTTC. Residues: CASSRPQGGTSGYNEQFF.

This chain joins TRBV21-1 and TRBJ2-7; the D call in the table, TRBD1, was not verified against the DNA. TRBV21-1 is a documented pseudogene. The CDR3 is 18 amino acids. The CDR3 loop is CASAIGLRQGRTYYEQYF. Written as DNA, the CDR3 is TGTGCCAGCGCGATTGGTCTAAGACAGGGGCGGACTTACTACGAGCAGTACTTC.